The TCR beta chain described here comes from a study of shared clonotypes between healthy human individuals (dated by TCRdb to about 2020). Turning to the overall study: The cohort comprised a couple of women and a few men aged 18 to 49 years. For each donor, three plates each were used for CD4 naive and CD4 memory, two plates were used for CD8 naive, and one plate was used for CD8 memory. To estimate repertoire size and how much clonotypes are shared between individuals, the study performed deep sequencing of blood TCR repertoires from a few healthy adults. Different laboratories and diverse techniques were used to prepare libraries and sequence TCR repertoires, to increase sequencing depth and limit assay-specific biases. Between about 0.8 and 9 billion PBMCs per donor were obtained by leukapheresis. The full study reports these points: Based on pairwise subsampling, the degree of clonotype sharing among donors was expected to be affected by sequencing depth. Higher generation probabilities were observed for clonotypes shared by all four sorted-subset donors than for non-shared clonotypes. Estimated clonotype richness was generally larger for naive than for memory subsets. Rarefaction of sorted-subset datasets indicated incomplete sequencing despite the large sequencing depth. Sampling was restricted to blood, and TCR repertoires in tissues likely differ from the TCR repertoires found in blood. Roughly 5% of naive CD4, roughly 3.5% of naive CD8, approximately 2.2% of memory CD4, and more than 0.35% of memory CD8 clonotypes were shared across several donors. Because the study included a small number of donors, the genetic and exposure-history diversity represented was limited.

Using the deep immunoSEQ assay, multiplex PCR amplified TCR CDR3 regions from genomic DNA. Extracted genomic DNA from each cell subset was distributed evenly across all wells of several immunoSEQ 96-well plates, and each plate was treated as a replicate. For sorted subsets, each replicate PCR was loaded with roughly 190 ng genomic DNA, equivalent to some 31,000 T cell genomes. The purified libraries were quantified using a Qubit 3.0 fluorometer, sized with a Bioanalyzer 2100, and then quantified again using the KAPA Library Quantification kit. Every immunoSEQ 96-well plate was sequenced on a separate single-read 150-cycle Illumina NextSeq 550 flow cell. In the original analysis: The immunoSEQ output contained only junctional sequences without quality scores, so filtering could not match that applied to full-length reads. To assign V/J genes and CDR3, sequences were annotated using PyIR, a Python wrapper for IgBLAST v1.9, with IMGT germline references. Reads with weak V/J assignments (E-value above 1e-6), missing CDR3, stop codons, out-of-frame junctions, or ambiguous translated residues were removed. V3J clonotypes were defined as sequences sharing the same inferred V gene, J gene, and CDR3 amino acid sequence. Percentage overlap between repertoires was calculated by dividing the number of shared unique clonotypes by the size of the smaller repertoire. RTK rarefaction, the Chao1 estimator, and Recon v2.1 estimates of unobserved clonotypes were used to assess repertoire richness. OLGA was used to compute generation probabilities for all TCRbeta clonotypes that the gDNA method yielded from a handful of donors. Drawn from immuneACCESS, this table holds only the in-frame rearrangements with V and J called that TCRdb kept. Clones are partly lost; checked studies trace under half to an unresolved V gene and leave the rest unexplained. D and trimming were read from the DNA, whereas the V and J calls and clone size are those reported in that table. The sample table contains about 1.1 million clones; only one count was recorded for around three quarters of them. In total, the top ten clones hold approximately 0.5% of the sample.

There are a few counts of this clone. Its antigen is currently not known. The input lacks base qualities; no much larger clone sits a single base away. CDR1 SGDLS and CDR2 YYNGEE were looked up in the germline V gene. There are 16 amino acids in the CDR3, from cysteine to phenylalanine inclusive. The kept DNA is CDR3 alone, 48 bases in frame from the first base. Trimming removed 3 bases from V and 2 bases from J, leaving 15 bases between the germline ends. The donors were healthy, HIV-negative adults with no recently reported acute infections or vaccinations. Every donor was a Caucasian adult living in Nashville, Tennessee, USA. CD4+ T cells were enriched through magnetic negative selection, after which naive cells were positively selected on CD45RA and the remaining negative fraction served as the memory subset. Blood was collected by leukapheresis, and PBMCs were isolated by Ficoll-Histopaque density gradient centrifugation and then cryopreserved in liquid nitrogen vapor phase. Purity and quantity of every magnetically sorted T cell population were checked by analytical flow cytometry. Each sorted fraction had its genomic DNA isolated and then quantified by UV absorbance on a Nanodrop 2000c.

This sequence uses TRBV9 and TRBJ2-1, with TRBD1 perhaps the D gene, on 6 matching bases. Sequences were obtained from memory CD4+ T cells from PBMCs. The cell subset or site label, read with the paper, signifies: CD45RA-negative fraction. The origin of this receptor is a man between 18 and 35 years old in good health. Some clones in this sample may be carry-over from other donors' samples. The CDR3 in this case is CASSANLGAAYNEQFF. The sequenced DNA: TGTGCCAGCAGCGCAAACTTGGGGGCTGCCTACAATGAGCAGTTCTTC.